Each of the 30 T cell receptor beta chains below was sequenced from the same sample in a study of blood T cell repertoires in COVID-19. This table comes from immunoSEQ multiplex PCR, and its TCRdb copy is limited to in-frame clones, with some not included. The repertoire holds tens of thousands of clones, with 80% to 85% as singletons. The specimen sequenced was peripheral blood. These receptors were collected from a human donor in a cohort sampled during active COVID-19.

The rearrangement links TRBV6-2 or TRBV6-3 to TRBJ2-2; D possibly corresponds to TRBD2 (7 bases). The CDR3 sequence is 15 residues long. V was shortened by 5 bases and J by 2 bases, with 12 bases between the two germline ends. Germline values: CDR1 MNHEY, CDR2 SVGEGT. CDR3 region: CASSEAGANTGELFF. DNA for the CDR3: TGTGCCAGCAGTGAGGCGGGGGCCAACACCGGGGAGCTGTTTTTT.

This clone was detected only once. The rearrangement uses TRBV4-2 and TRBJ1-2; D gene ambiguous. This CDR3 contains 13 residues. The germline CDR1 and CDR2 sequences are LGHNA and YNFKEQ. V dropped 6 bases and J dropped 5 bases, with 13 bases sitting between them. The CDR3 protein is CASSLGPDYGYTF. In nucleotides, the CDR3 is TGTGCCAGCAGTCTGGGCCCTGATTATGGCTACACCTTC.

The table lists this clone with a few counts. This chain connects TRBV18 to TRBJ1-6; perhaps TRBD1 as D (6 bases). CDR1 and CDR2 from the germline V gene are KGHSH and LQKENI. V gave up 4 bases and J gave up 7 bases, with 8 bases separating them. The length of the CDR3 is 13 residues. The CDR3 reads CASSQQGNSPLHF. In nucleotides, the CDR3 is TGTGCCAGCTCACAACAGGGAAATTCACCCCTCCACTTT.

V usage is TRBV10-3 and J usage is TRBJ2-2, with TRBD1 identical over 8 bases. The CDR3 has 15 amino acids. V was clipped by 7 bases and J by 6 bases; unmatched bases: 10. Germline values: CDR1 ENHRY, CDR2 SYGVKD. CDR3 region: CAINPSDRVAGELFF. CDR3 DNA: TGTGCCATCAATCCTTCGGACAGGGTGGCCGGGGAGCTGTTTTTT.

The chain recombines TRBV10-3 with TRBJ2-7; unclear D gene. Trimming took 2 bases from V and 5 from J, leaving 10 bases between them. Germline V gives CDR1 ENHRY, CDR2 SYGVKD. The length of the CDR3 is 13 residues. DNA for the CDR3: TGTGCCATCAGTGAGAGCGTCGTGGACGAGCAGTACTTC. Amino acids: CAISESVVDEQYF.

This chain uses TRBV6-2 or TRBV6-3 with TRBJ2-6; D is perhaps TRBD2 (6 bases). Germline V lookup: CDR1 MNHEY, CDR2 SVGEGT. The length of the CDR3 is 16 residues. With 5 bases removed from V and 3 bases from J, the gap between germline ends came to 14 bases. This chain's CDR3 is CASSTGLHLGANVLTF. The CDR3 bases are TGTGCCAGCAGTACGGGACTCCACCTTGGGGCCAACGTCCTGACTTTC.

This chain connects TRBV10-3 to TRBJ2-1; D may be TRBD1 (6 bases). Trimming cost V 5 bases and J 10 bases, with 9 bases left between them. Germline CDR1 reads ENHRY; CDR2 reads SYGVKD. CDR3 length equals 11 residues. The chain's CDR3 is CAISQGSEQFF. As DNA, the CDR3 is TGTGCCATCAGTCAGGGGTCGGAGCAGTTCTTC.

CDR3 protein: CASRRRWNTGELFF. CDR3 nucleotide sequence: TGTGCCAGCAGGAGGCGCTGGAACACCGGGGAGCTGTTTTTT. The rearrangement joins TRBV7-2 to TRBJ2-2; D remains unclear. CDR3 length: 14 amino acids. CDR1 SGHTA and CDR2 FQGNSA come from the germline V gene. Trimming cost V 6 bases and J 1 base, with 9 bases left between them.

The V and J genes are TRBV7-8 and TRBJ2-2; weak D call: TRBD2 (5 bases). The CDR3 consists of 16 residues. Germline V lookup: CDR1 SGHVS, CDR2 FQNEAQ. Trimming cost V 1 base and J 7 bases, with 16 bases left between them. The DNA of the CDR3 is TGTGCCAGCAGCTTAGGAGTCGGGGTGGGAAACGGGGAGCTGTTTTTT. It specifies CASSLGVGVGNGELFF. The whole variable domain, remainder taken from reference TRBV7-8 and TRBJ2-2, is GAGVSQSPRYKVAKRGQDVALRCDPISGHVSLFWYQQALGQGPEFLTYFQNEAQLDKSGLPSDRFFAERPEGSVSTLKIQRTQQEDSAVYLCASSLGVGVGNGELFFGEGSRLTVL.

This clone has a single count. The V gene is TRBV28, the J gene TRBJ1-2; TRBD1 matches 8 bases. V was clipped by 2 bases and J by 8 bases; unmatched bases: 4. Looked up from germline, CDR1 is MDHEN and CDR2 is SYDVKM. This CDR3 is built from 13 residues. For the CDR3, the DNA is TGTGCCAGCAGTTTACAGGGGGCACACGGCTACACCTTC. It specifies CASSLQGAHGYTF.

The rearrangement links TRBV5-1 to TRBJ2-7; D remains unclear. The CDR3 has 16 residues. V was shortened by 7 bases and J by 0 bases, with 20 bases between the two germline ends. Germline V CDR1 and CDR2: SGHRS, YFSETQ. The CDR3 here is CASAAKFPGVSYEQYF. The CDR3 coding sequence is TGCGCCAGCGCAGCGAAATTCCCTGGTGTCTCCTACGAGCAGTACTTC.

J is TRBJ2-3 and V is TRBV9; the match to TRBD2 covers 8 bases. CDR1 and CDR2 (germline): SGDLS, YYNGEE. The V and J ends lost 0 bases and 1 base, in that order; junction bases with no gene match: 4. CDR3 size: 16 residues. Written as DNA, the CDR3 is TGTGCCAGCAGCGTAGGACCAGCGGGGGGCACAGATACGCAGTATTTT. This sequence encodes CASSVGPAGGTDTQYF.

This clone was found a few times. This CDR3 reads CASRVAGLNTEAFF. The CDR3 bases are TGTGCCAGCAGGGTCGCAGGCTTAAACACTGAAGCTTTCTTT. The rearrangement uses TRBV5-4 and TRBJ1-1; no reliable D call. The CDR3 is made up of 14 amino acids. V was cut by 5 bases and J by 2 bases, with 13 bases left in between. Germline CDR1 reads SGHNT; CDR2 reads YYREEE (reference sequence).

A few counts support this clone. The gene calls are TRBV18 and TRBJ2-7, with D tentatively TRBD1 (6 bases). CDR1 is KGHSH and CDR2 is LQKENI in the germline V gene. The CDR3 spans 12 residues. V lost 4 bases and J 4 bases, leaving 8 bases between the germline ends. The CDR3 reads CASSQQGYEQYF. In DNA form, the CDR3 reads TGTGCCAGCTCACAACAGGGATACGAGCAGTACTTC.

The chain uses TRBV21-1 and TRBJ1-6; TRBD1, the table's D call, lacks a check against the DNA. TRBV21-1 constitutes a pseudogene. The CDR3 contains 15 residues. The CDR3 spells CASSKAWGPNSPLHF. The CDR3, as DNA: TGTGCCAGCAGCAAAGCCTGGGGGCCCAATTCACCCCTCCACTTT.

This rearrangement joins TRBV9 to TRBJ2-2, with D unresolved. Germline loops: CDR1 SGDLS, CDR2 YYNGEE. Trimming took off 3 bases at V and 7 bases at J, with 16 bases between the two ends. The CDR3 totals 15 residues. This chain's CDR3 is CASSEDGRPGGELFF. CDR3 in DNA: TGTGCCAGCAGCGAAGATGGTCGCCCGGGCGGGGAGCTGTTTTTT.

The V call is TRBV7-2, the J call TRBJ2-5, with 11 nucleotides matching TRBD2. CDR3 length: 17 amino acids. V dropped 1 base and J dropped 2; count of bases not matched to a gene: 6. CDR1 and CDR2 (germline): SGHTA, FQGNSA. Here the CDR3 DNA reads TGTGCCAGCAGCTTAGACCTAGCGGGGGGTCTTCAAGAGACCCAGTACTTC. Translated, it gives CASSLDLAGGLQETQYF.

The sample holds a few counts of this clone. This chain connects TRBV5-4 to TRBJ1-2; D unclear. Germline-derived CDR1 and CDR2 are SGHNT and YYREEE (reference sequence). CDR3 length: 16 residues. The germline V and J ends were trimmed by 0 bases and 4 bases, with 16 bases remaining between them. CDR3 region: CASSLEGGRSAYGYTF. CDR3 sequence (DNA): TGTGCCAGCAGCTTGGAGGGAGGGCGTTCGGCCTATGGCTACACCTTC.

The rearrangement joins TRBV7-2 to TRBJ1-1, with D uncertain. Germline V gene lookup returns CDR1 SGHTA and CDR2 FQGNSA. The CDR3 is made up of 15 amino acids. Trimming took 6 bases from V and 0 from J, leaving 14 bases between them. Here the CDR3 reads CASSPQTTLNTEAFF. For the CDR3, the DNA is TGTGCCAGCAGTCCCCAGACAACCCTGAACACTGAAGCTTTCTTT.

This clone was counted at least ten times. The chain couples TRBV6-2 or TRBV6-3 to TRBJ1-5; 8 nucleotides match TRBD1. Germline V gene sequence: CDR1 MNHEY, CDR2 SVGEGT. The CDR3 loop spans 18 amino acids. The V segment lost 5 bases and the J segment 7 bases; nucleotides outside the gene matches: 19. CDR3 DNA sequence: TGTGCCAGCAGTGACCCCCGGACAGGGTTCAGGGATCGGCAGCCCCAGCATTTT. This translates into CASSDPRTGFRDRQPQHF.

As regards this clone: The same CDR3 is also encoded by other DNA sequences in this sample. V gene TRBV18 combines with J gene TRBJ1-6, with TRBD1 matching 8 bases. Looked up from germline, CDR1 is KGHSH and CDR2 is LQKENI. This CDR3 comprises 15 residues. V lost 3 bases to trimming and J lost 5 bases; unmatched junction nucleotides: 3. The CDR3 protein is CASSPGTGDNSPLHF. CDR3 nucleotide sequence: TGTGCCAGCTCACCGGGGACAGGAGATAATTCACCCCTCCACTTT. Together with reference TRBV18 and TRBJ1-6, the CDR3 gives the full variable domain: NAGVMQNPRHLVRRRGQEARLRCSPMKGHSHVYWYRQLPEEGLKFMVYLQKENIIDESGMPKERFSAEFPKEGPSILRIQQVVRGDSAAYFCASSPGTGDNSPLHFGNGTRLTVT.

The gene calls are TRBV25-1 and TRBJ1-4, with 8 bases aligning to TRBD1. Germline lookup yields CDR1 MGHDK and CDR2 SYGVNS. This CDR3 has 12 residues. The trim removed 6 bases at V and 12 bases at J, leaving 6 bases unmatched. The CDR3 nucleotides are TGTGCCAGCAGGCAGGGGGCGCAGGAACTGTTTTTT. Its translation: CASRQGAQELFF.

The rearrangement joins TRBV27 to TRBJ1-1; tentatively, D is TRBD1 (5 bases). This CDR3 has 13 residues. With 2 bases removed from V and 7 bases from J, the gap between germline ends came to 11 bases. Germline CDR1 MNHEY, CDR2 SMNVEV (reference sequence). The CDR3 sequence: CASSLEWQGEAFF. Written as DNA, the CDR3 is TGTGCCAGCAGTTTAGAGTGGCAGGGTGAAGCTTTCTTT.

The chain has TRBV2 and TRBJ2-7; 8 nucleotides match TRBD1. After removal of 4 bases from V and 5 bases from J, the junction contained 1 base not matched to a gene. The CDR3 runs 12 residues. CDR1 SNHLY and CDR2 FYNNEI come from the germline V gene. The CDR3 loop reads CASSGQGNEQYF. CDR3 nucleotide sequence: TGTGCCAGCAGTGGACAGGGGAACGAGCAGTACTTC.

The sample holds one count of this clone. The gene calls are TRBV19 and TRBJ2-2; 8 bases are shared with TRBD2. The CDR3 totals 14 residues. Germline values: CDR1 LNHDA, CDR2 SQIVND (reference sequence). Trimming at V came to 8 bases and at J to 5 bases, leaving 7 bases not matched to a gene. CDR3 DNA: TGTGCCAGTTACCCGGGGGGGTGGACCGGGGAGCTGTTTTTT. Amino acid sequence: CASYPGGWTGELFF.

The V and J genes are TRBV14 and TRBJ2-5; tentative D call: TRBD2 (5 bases). The germline V and J ends were trimmed by 4 bases and 1 base, with 16 bases remaining between them. This CDR3 is 16 amino acids long. From germline, CDR1 is SGHDN and CDR2 FVKESK. The CDR3: CASSPGEPRFQETQYF. In nucleotides, the CDR3 is TGTGCCAGCAGCCCTGGGGAGCCGAGGTTCCAAGAGACCCAGTACTTC.

The chain couples TRBV5-5 to TRBJ2-1, with TRBD2 matching 12 bases. Germline lookup yields CDR1 SGHKS and CDR2 YYEKEE (reference sequence). V lost 4 bases, J lost 3 bases, and 11 bases stayed unmatched. The CDR3 extends over 18 amino acids. The CDR3 bases are TGTGCCAGCAGCCTGGGACTAGCGGGCCCTCTTAACTACAATGAGCAGTTCTTC. Residues: CASSLGLAGPLNYNEQFF.

In the case of this clone: A read error may account for a junction end that differs from germline. V gene TRBV5-6 combines with J gene TRBJ2-5, with 7 bases identical to TRBD2. The V gene's germline CDR1 is SGHDT and CDR2 YYEEEE. This CDR3 comprises 14 residues. Here the CDR3 reads CASNLGGLRETQYF. The CDR3 region has the DNA TGTGCCAGCAACTTGGGGGGACTAAGGGAGACCCAGTACTTC.

The CDR3 DNA is TGTGCCAGCAGTCTGACTCCAGATACGCAGTATTTT. Protein product: CASSLTPDTQYF. The chain carries TRBV11-2 and TRBJ2-3; D is unclear. The CDR3 sequence is 12 residues long. Germline loops: CDR1 SGHAT, CDR2 FQNNGV. The V and J ends lost 6 bases and 4 bases respectively, with 8 bases between them.

J is TRBJ2-7 and V is TRBV7-9, with 12 bases that match TRBD2. The CDR3 contains 16 residues. J gave up 3 bases and V 6 bases, and 9 bases lay outside the gene matches. The V gene's germline CDR1 is SEHNR and CDR2 FQNEAQ (reference sequence). The CDR3 DNA is TGTGCCAGCAGTTATAGCTCGGGACTAGCGGGCTACGAGCAGTACTTC. Its translation: CASSYSSGLAGYEQYF.